This entry concerns a single T cell receptor (beta chain). Its antigen is unidentified. Only in-frame clones appear in the TCRdb table, and some are missing; sequencing was by immunoSEQ multiplex PCR. The table includes roughly 54,000 clones, around 81% detected once. The record originates from a study of a mutant IDH1 vaccine in newly diagnosed glioma. This CDR3 has 14 amino acids. The germline V gene has CDR1 MNHNY and CDR2 SVGAGI (reference sequence). V dropped 6 bases and J dropped 4; count of bases not matched to a gene: 5. Time point denoted: week 5, during vaccination. Topical imiquimod accompanied each vaccine dose, which consisted of 300 ug of mutant IDH1 20-mer peptide.

The input for sequencing was PBMCs, taken from a glioma patient whose treatment included an IDH1 peptide vaccine. The TCR was taken from a man aged 30 to 39 with glioma. V usage is TRBV6-6 and J usage is TRBJ2-3; 9 bases fit TRBD1. The CDR3 coding sequence is TGTGCCAGCAGGCCGGGACAGGGAGCAGATACGCAGTATTTT. Amino acids: CASRPGQGADTQYF.